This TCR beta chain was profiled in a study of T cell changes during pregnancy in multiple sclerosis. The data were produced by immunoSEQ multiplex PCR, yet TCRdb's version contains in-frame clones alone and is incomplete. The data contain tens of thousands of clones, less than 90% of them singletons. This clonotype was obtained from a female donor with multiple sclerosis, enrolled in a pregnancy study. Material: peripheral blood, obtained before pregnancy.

The CDR3 bases are TGTGCCAGTAGCCTCCCCGGGACAGCGAACACTGAAGCTTTCTTT. Residues: CASSLPGTANTEAFF. The chain employs TRBV19 and TRBJ1-1; TRBD1 aligns across 7 bases. CDR1 is LNHDA, CDR2 SQIVND, per germline (reference sequence). The trim removed 6 bases at V and 1 base at J, leaving 8 bases unmatched. This CDR3 contains 15 residues.